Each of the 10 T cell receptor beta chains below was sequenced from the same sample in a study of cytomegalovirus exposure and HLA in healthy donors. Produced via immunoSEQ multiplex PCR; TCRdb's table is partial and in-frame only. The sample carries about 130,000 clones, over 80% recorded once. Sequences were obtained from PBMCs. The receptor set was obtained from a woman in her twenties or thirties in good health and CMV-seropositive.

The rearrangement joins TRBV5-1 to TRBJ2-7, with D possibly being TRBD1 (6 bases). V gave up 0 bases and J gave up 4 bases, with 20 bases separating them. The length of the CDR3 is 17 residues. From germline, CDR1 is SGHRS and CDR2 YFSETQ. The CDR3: CASSLGYRALRGYEQYF. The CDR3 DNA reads TGCGCCAGCAGCTTGGGGTACAGGGCCCTCAGGGGTTACGAGCAGTACTTC.

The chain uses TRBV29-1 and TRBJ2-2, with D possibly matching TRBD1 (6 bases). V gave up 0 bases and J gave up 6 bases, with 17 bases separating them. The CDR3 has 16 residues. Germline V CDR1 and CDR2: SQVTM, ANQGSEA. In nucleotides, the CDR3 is TGCAGCGTTGAAGATCTTCAGGGGAAGGGGTCCGGGGAGCTGTTTTTT. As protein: CSVEDLQGKGSGELFF.

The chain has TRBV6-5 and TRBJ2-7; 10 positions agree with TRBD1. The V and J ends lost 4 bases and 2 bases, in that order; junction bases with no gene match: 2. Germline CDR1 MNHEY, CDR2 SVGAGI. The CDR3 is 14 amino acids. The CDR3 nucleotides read TGTGCCAGCAGTTGGGACAGGGGAGCCTACGAGCAGTACTTC. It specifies CASSWDRGAYEQYF.

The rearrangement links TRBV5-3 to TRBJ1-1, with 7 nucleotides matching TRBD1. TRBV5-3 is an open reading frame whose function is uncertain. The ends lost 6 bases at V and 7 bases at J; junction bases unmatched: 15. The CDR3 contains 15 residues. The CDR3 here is CARTLQGPQSDEAFF. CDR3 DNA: TGTGCCAGAACCCTACAGGGGCCTCAAAGTGATGAAGCTTTCTTT.

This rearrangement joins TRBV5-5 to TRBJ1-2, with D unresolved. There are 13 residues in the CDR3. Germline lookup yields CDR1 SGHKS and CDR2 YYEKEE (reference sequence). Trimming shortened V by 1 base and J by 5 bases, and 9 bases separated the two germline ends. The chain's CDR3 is CASSLSHGYGYTF. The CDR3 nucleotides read TGTGCCAGCAGCTTGTCTCACGGGTATGGCTACACCTTC.

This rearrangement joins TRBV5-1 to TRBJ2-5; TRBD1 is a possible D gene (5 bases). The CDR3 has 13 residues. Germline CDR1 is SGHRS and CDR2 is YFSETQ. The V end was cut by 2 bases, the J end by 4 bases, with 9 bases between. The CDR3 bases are TGCGCCAGCAGCTTCCAGGGTGGAGAGACCCAGTACTTC. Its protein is CASSFQGGETQYF.

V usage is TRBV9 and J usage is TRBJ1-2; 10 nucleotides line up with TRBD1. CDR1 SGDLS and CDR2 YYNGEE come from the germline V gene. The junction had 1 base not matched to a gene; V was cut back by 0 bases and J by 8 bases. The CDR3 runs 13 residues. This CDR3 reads CASSVGQGAGYTF. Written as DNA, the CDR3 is TGTGCCAGCAGCGTAGGACAGGGGGCGGGCTACACCTTC.

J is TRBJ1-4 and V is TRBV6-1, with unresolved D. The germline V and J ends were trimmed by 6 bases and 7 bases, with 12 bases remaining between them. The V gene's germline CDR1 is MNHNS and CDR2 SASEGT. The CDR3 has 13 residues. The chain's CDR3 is CASSGTSGEKLFF. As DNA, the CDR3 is TGTGCCAGCAGCGGAACCTCAGGTGAAAAACTGTTTTTT.

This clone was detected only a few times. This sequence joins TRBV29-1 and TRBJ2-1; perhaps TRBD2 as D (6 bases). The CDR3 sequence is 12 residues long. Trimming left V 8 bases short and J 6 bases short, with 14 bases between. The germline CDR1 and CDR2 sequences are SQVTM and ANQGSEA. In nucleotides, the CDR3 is TGCAGCACTCTAACTAGCCCCAATGAGCAGTTCTTC. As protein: CSTLTSPNEQFF.

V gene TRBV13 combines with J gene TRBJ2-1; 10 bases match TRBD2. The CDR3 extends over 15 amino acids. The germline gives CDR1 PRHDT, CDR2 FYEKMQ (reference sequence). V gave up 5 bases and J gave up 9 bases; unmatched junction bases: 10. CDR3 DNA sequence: TGTGCCAGCAGCCGTGCGAGCGGGGGGGCCCTTGAGCAGTTCTTC. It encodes CASSRASGGALEQFF. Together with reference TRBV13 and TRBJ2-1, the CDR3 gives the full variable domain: AAGVIQSPRHLIKEKRETATLKCYPIPRHDTVYWYQQGPGQDPQFLISFYEKMQSDKGSIPDRFSAQQFSDYHSELNMSSLELGDSALYFCASSRASGGALEQFFGPGTRLTVL.